The clone carrying this TCR beta chain was seen only once. Its cognate antigen is unknown. The data are from a study of OX40 agonist ivuxolimab in advanced cancers. Study conclusions and caveats: Circulating CD4+ and CD8+ T cells showed clonal expansion by week 6 at 0.1 to 3.0 mg/kg. Certain nonresponders additionally had low normalized T-cell clonal expansion.

CDR1 SGHTA and CDR2 FQGNSA come from the germline V gene. V lost 1 base and J lost 7, with 16 bases in between. The CDR3 sequence is 15 residues long. TCRdb's table, derived via immunoSEQ multiplex PCR, lists solely in-frame clones and lacks some. Counted here are about 52,000 clones, 90% to 95% occurring once; the ten biggest clones make up approximately 23%. The J gene is TRBJ1-2, the V gene TRBV7-2; D might be TRBD1 (5 bases). Sequenced material: CD4+ or CD8+ T cells sorted from blood, taken in a trial of the OX40 agonist ivuxolimab. The clonotype originates from an adult with an advanced solid tumor such as melanoma, head and neck, liver or kidney cancer. The CDR3 spells CASSLEGAPRGGYTF. CDR3 sequence (DNA): TGTGCCAGCAGCTTAGAAGGGGCACCTCGAGGTGGCTACACCTTC.